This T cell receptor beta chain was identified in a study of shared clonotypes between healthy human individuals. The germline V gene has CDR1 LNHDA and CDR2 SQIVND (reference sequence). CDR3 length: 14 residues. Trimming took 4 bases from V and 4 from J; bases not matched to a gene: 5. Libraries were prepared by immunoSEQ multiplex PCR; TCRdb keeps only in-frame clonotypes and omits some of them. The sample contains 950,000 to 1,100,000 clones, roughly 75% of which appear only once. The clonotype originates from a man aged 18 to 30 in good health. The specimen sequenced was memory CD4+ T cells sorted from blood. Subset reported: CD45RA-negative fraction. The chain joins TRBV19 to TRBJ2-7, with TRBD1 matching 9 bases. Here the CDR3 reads CASSKWDRAYEQYF. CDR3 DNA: TGTGCCAGTAGTAAATGGGACAGGGCATACGAGCAGTACTTC.